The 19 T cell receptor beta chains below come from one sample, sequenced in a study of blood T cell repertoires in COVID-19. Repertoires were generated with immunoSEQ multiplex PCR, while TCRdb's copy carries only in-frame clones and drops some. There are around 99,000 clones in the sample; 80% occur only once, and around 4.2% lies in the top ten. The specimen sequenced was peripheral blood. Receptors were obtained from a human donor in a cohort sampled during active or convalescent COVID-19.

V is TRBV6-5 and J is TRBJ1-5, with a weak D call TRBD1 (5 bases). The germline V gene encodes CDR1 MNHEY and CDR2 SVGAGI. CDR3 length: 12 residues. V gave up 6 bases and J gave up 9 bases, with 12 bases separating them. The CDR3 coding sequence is TGTGCCAGCAGCCCGCCGGGGGTGCCCCAGCATTTT. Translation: CASSPPGVPQHF.

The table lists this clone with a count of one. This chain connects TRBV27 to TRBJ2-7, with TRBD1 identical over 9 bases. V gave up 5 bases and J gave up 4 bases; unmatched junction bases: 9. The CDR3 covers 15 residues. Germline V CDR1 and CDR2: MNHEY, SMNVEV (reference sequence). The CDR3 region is CASSKTGGPGYEQYF. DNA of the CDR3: TGTGCCAGCAGTAAAACAGGGGGCCCAGGGTACGAGCAGTACTTC.

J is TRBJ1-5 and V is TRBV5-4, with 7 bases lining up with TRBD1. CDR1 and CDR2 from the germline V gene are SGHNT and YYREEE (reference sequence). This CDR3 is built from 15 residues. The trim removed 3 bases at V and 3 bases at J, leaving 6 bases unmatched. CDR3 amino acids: CASSSWGQNNQPQHF. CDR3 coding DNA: TGTGCCAGCAGCTCTTGGGGACAGAACAATCAGCCCCAGCATTTT.

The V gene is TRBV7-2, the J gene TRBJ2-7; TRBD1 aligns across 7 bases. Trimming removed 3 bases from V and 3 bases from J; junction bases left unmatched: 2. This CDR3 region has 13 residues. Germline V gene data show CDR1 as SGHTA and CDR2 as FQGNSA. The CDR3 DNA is TGTGCCAGCAGCTTCAACAGGGGCTACGAGCAGTACTTC. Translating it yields CASSFNRGYEQYF.

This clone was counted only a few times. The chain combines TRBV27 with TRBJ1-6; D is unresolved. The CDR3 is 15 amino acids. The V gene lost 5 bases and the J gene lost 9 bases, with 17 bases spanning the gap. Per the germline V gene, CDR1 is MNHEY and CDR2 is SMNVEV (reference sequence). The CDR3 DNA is TGTGCCAGCAGTCCGTACCGGGCCGCGGGTTCACCCCTCCACTTT. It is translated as CASSPYRAAGSPLHF.

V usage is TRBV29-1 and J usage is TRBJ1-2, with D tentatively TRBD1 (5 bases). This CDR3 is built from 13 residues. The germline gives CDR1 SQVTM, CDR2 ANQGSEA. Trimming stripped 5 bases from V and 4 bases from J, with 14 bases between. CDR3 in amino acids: CSVWDSITYGYTF. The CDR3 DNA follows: TGCAGCGTTTGGGACTCTATAACCTATGGCTACACCTTC.

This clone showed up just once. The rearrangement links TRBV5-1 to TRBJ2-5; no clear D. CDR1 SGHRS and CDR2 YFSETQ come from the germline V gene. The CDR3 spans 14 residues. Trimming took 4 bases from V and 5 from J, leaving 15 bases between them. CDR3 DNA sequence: TGCGCCAGCAGCGACCAAGGAGCGAAGGAGACCCAGTACTTC. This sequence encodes CASSDQGAKETQYF.

Here the CDR3 DNA reads TGTGCCAGCAGTCCCCGGACAGGGGGAGACGGCACGCAGTTCTTC. It codes for CASSPRTGGDGTQFF. The chain recombines TRBV6-5 with TRBJ2-1, with TRBD1 matching 10 bases. Germline assignment: CDR1 MNHEY and CDR2 SVGAGI. Germline trimming cut 5 bases from V and 12 bases from J; bases unmatched to any gene: 13. The CDR3 extends over 15 amino acids.

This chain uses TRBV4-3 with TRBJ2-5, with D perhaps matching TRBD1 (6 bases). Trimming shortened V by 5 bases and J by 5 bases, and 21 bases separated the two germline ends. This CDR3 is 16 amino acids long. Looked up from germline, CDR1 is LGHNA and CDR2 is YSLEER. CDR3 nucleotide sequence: TGCGCCAGCAGCGAACAGGGTAGCTCCCCCCTGGAGACCCAGTACTTC. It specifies CASSEQGSSPLETQYF.

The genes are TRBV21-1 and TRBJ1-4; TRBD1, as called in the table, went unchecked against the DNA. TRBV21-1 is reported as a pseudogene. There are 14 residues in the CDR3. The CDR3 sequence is CARPPGQPNEKLFF. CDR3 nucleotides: TGTGCCAGACCTCCGGGACAACCGAATGAAAAACTGTTTTTT.

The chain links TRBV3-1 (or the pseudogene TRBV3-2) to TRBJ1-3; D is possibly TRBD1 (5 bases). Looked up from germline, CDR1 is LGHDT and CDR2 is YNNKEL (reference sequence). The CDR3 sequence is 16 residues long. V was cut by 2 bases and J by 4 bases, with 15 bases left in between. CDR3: CASSQNSGGYGNTIYF. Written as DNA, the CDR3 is TGTGCCAGCAGCCAAAATTCGGGGGGTTACGGAAACACCATATATTTT.

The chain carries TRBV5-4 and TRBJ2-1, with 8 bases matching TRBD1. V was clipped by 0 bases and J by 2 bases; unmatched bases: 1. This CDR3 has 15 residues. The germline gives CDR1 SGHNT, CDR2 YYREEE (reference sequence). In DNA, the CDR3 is TGTGCCAGCAGCTTGGCAGGGGGCGCCTACAATGAGCAGTTCTTC. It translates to CASSLAGGAYNEQFF.

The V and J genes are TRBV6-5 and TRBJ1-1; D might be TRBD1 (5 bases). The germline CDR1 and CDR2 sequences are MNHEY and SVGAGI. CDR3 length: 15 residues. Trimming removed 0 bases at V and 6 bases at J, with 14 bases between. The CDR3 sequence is CASSYSTSGLAEAFF. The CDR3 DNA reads TGTGCCAGCAGTTACTCGACTTCGGGACTCGCTGAAGCTTTCTTT.

The CDR3 nucleotides read TGTGCCAGCAGGGGTTTCCTGGGGAGGGACACTGAAGCTTTCTTT. Translation gives CASRGFLGRDTEAFF. V and J are TRBV6-1 and TRBJ1-1, with D hard to call. Germline V gene sequence: CDR1 MNHNS, CDR2 SASEGT. The CDR3 length is 15 residues. V gave up 6 bases and J gave up 3 bases, with 17 bases separating them.

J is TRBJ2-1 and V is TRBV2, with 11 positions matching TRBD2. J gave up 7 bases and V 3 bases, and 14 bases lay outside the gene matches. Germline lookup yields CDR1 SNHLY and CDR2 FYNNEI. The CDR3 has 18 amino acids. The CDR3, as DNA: TGTGCCAGCAGTGATTACCGTATAGCGGGGGGGCCGTATAATGAGCAGTTCTTC. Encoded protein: CASSDYRIAGGPYNEQFF.

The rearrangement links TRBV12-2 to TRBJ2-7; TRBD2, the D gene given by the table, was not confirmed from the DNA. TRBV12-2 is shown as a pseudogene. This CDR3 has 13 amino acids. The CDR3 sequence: CASLGLAGKEQYF. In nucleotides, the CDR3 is TGTGCAAGTCTCGGACTAGCGGGAAAAGAGCAGTACTTC.

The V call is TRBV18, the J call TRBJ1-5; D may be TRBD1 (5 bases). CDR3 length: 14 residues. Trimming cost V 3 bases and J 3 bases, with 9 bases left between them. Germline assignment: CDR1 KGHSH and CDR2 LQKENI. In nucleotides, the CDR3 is TGTGCCAGCTCACCTTGGGGGGACAATCAGCCCCAGCATTTT. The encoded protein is CASSPWGDNQPQHF.

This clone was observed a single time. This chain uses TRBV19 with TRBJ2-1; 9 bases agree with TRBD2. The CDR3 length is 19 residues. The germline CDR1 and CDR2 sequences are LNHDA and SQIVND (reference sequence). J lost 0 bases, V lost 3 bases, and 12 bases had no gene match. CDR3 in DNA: TGTGCCAGTAGTATTACCGGGCTAGCGGGGCCCCCCTCCTACAATGAGCAGTTCTTC. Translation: CASSITGLAGPPSYNEQFF.

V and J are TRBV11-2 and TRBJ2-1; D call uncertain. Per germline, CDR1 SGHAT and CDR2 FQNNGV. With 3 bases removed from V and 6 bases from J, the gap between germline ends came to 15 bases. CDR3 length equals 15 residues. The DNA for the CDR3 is TGTGCCAGCAGCTTCGTTCAAGCCGTCATCAATGAGCAGTTCTTC. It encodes CASSFVQAVINEQFF.